What follows is one TCR beta chain and its context. Per germline, CDR1 SGHRS and CDR2 YFSETQ. The V gene lost 4 bases and the J gene lost 5 bases, with 9 bases spanning the gap. The CDR3 spans 12 residues. Generated by immunoSEQ multiplex PCR, the TCRdb table keeps only in-frame clones and is missing some. Here the sample spans some 400,000 clones, about 89% being singletons. This entry is derived from a study of blood T cell repertoires in COVID-19. The J gene is TRBJ2-5, the V gene TRBV5-1; D might be TRBD1 (5 bases). The sample was PBMCs or T cells enriched from blood (not recorded which). This TCR was sampled from a man aged 30 to 39 who had recovered from COVID-19. The CDR3 sequence is CASSRQSETQYF. Here the CDR3 DNA reads TGCGCCAGCAGCCGACAGAGTGAGACCCAGTACTTC.